This TCR beta chain was sequenced for a study of blood T cells in healthy people across ages. Notes on the study in general: Roughly linearly, TCR beta diversity per million T cells fell as age increased.

Germline values: CDR1 DFQATT, CDR2 SNEGSKA (reference sequence). The CDR3 is 13 residues long. V dropped 4 bases and J dropped 2 bases, with 12 bases sitting between them. Concerning this clonotype: The target antigen is unknown.

PCR was performed a second time for about 7 to 11 cycles using a sample-barcoded 5' primer and a J-beta primer mix. All cDNA molecules were each tagged by a template-switch adaptor with 12 random nucleotides. TCRdb re-called the 5' RACE reads through MiXCR, storing one row per CDR3 protein. The table shows some 290,000 distinct CDR3 sequences, with 25% to 30% occurring only once. The sequenced sample consisted of blood. The J gene is TRBJ2-7, the V gene TRBV20-1; D not resolved. The sequence was collected from a woman between 65 and 79 years old in good health. CDR3 in DNA: TGCAGTGCTACCGATTACGCTCCCTACGAGCAGTACTTC. Encoded protein: CSATDYAPYEQYF.